The next 21 T cell receptor beta chains were all read from a single sample in a study of shared clonotypes between healthy human individuals. The table came from immunoSEQ multiplex PCR; TCRdb's copy has only in-frame clones and leaves some out. The top ten clones hold around 1.7% of a sample with 740,000 or so clones, around 73% of them seen once. Sequenced material: memory CD4+ T cells sorted from blood. Documented subset: CD45RA-negative fraction. These receptors were collected from a woman aged 30 to 39 in good health.

The chain has TRBV11-2 and TRBJ1-1; a possible D gene is TRBD1 (5 bases). The germline V gene encodes CDR1 SGHAT and CDR2 FQNNGV. The length of the CDR3 is 13 residues. The V gene lost 7 bases and the J gene lost 0 bases, with 9 bases spanning the gap. In DNA, the CDR3 is TGTGCCAGCACACGGGACTTGAACACTGAAGCTTTCTTT. It codes for CASTRDLNTEAFF. Filled out from reference TRBV11-2 and TRBJ1-1, the complete variable domain reads EAGVAQSPRYKIIEKRQSVAFWCNPISGHATLYWYQQILGQGPKLLIQFQNNGVVDDSQLPKDRFSAERLKGVDSTLKIQPAKLEDSAVYLCASTRDLNTEAFFGQGTRLTVV.

J is TRBJ2-5 and V is TRBV30, with no clear D. The CDR3 loop spans 14 amino acids. Between the trimmed V and J ends, which lost 4 bases and 2 bases, there was a span of 14 bases. In germline, CDR1 is GTSNPN, CDR2 SVGIG (reference sequence). The CDR3 protein is CAWNPAGSQETQYF. CDR3 nucleotides: TGTGCCTGGAATCCTGCCGGCTCACAAGAGACCCAGTACTTC. Complete variable domain (other parts from reference TRBV30 and TRBJ2-5): SQTIHQWPATLVQPVGSPLSLECTVEGTSNPNLYWYRQAAGRGLQLLFYSVGIGQISSEVPQNLSASRPQDRQFILSSKKLLLSDSGFYLCAWNPAGSQETQYFGPGTRLLVL.

The V gene is TRBV28, the J gene TRBJ2-7; 12 nucleotides agree with TRBD1. The germline CDR1 and CDR2 sequences are MDHEN and SYDVKM. The CDR3 runs 17 residues. The trim removed 5 bases at V and 2 bases at J, leaving 10 bases unmatched. The CDR3 nucleotides are TGTGCCAGCAGTCCGGGACAGGGGGCGCGGGTTACCTACGAGCAGTACTTC. It codes for CASSPGQGARVTYEQYF.

The chain is built from TRBV14 and TRBJ2-3, with D perhaps being TRBD1 or TRBD2 (5 bases each). Trimming took off 0 bases at V and 1 base at J, with 20 bases between the two ends. This CDR3 region has 19 residues. Germline V gene data show CDR1 as SGHDN and CDR2 as FVKESK. The DNA for the CDR3 is TGTGCCAGCAGCCAAGAAAGAGCACGGGACCTAACGGGCACAGATACGCAGTATTTT. It encodes CASSQERARDLTGTDTQYF.

About this clone: This may come from a read error, since a much larger clone is one base off. This specimen includes other DNA sequences encoding the same CDR3. The chain carries TRBV7-8 and TRBJ1-1; D is uncertain. The germline V gene has CDR1 SGHVS and CDR2 FQNEAQ. The CDR3 spans 13 residues. V lost 4 bases and J 3 bases, leaving 9 bases between the germline ends. Here the CDR3 DNA reads TGTGCCAGCAGCTCACAGAGGGACACTGAAGCTTTCTTT. Protein product: CASSSQRDTEAFF. The full variable domain, rest sourced from reference TRBV7-8 and TRBJ1-1, is GAGVSQSPRYKVAKRGQDVALRCDPISGHVSLFWYQQALGQGPEFLTYFQNEAQLDKSGLPSDRFFAERPEGSVSTLKIQRTQQEDSAVYLCASSSQRDTEAFFGQGTRLTVV.

The V gene is TRBV6-5, the J gene TRBJ1-2; tentative D call: TRBD1 (5 bases). Per the germline V gene, CDR1 is MNHEY and CDR2 is SVGAGI. The CDR3 runs to 14 residues. V lost 5 bases, J lost 5 bases, and 15 bases lay in between. For the CDR3, the DNA is TGTGCCAGCAGTGGTCTTACTGGGGGATATGGCTACACCTTC. This encodes CASSGLTGGYGYTF.

The rearrangement links TRBV27 to TRBJ2-7; TRBD1 matches at 7 bases. Germline V lookup: CDR1 MNHEY, CDR2 SMNVEV (reference sequence). The CDR3 runs 16 residues. Losses at the gene ends were 5 bases for V and 3 bases for J; bases not matched to a gene: 13. CDR3 region: CASSRQGTTFGYEQYF. In DNA, the CDR3 is TGTGCCAGCAGTAGACAGGGTACTACCTTTGGCTACGAGCAGTACTTC.

This clone was counted a single time. The rearrangement links TRBV27 to TRBJ2-3; a weak D match, TRBD2 (5 bases). This CDR3 contains 14 residues. Looked up from germline, CDR1 is MNHEY and CDR2 is SMNVEV (reference sequence). V was clipped by 0 bases and J by 1 base, with 5 bases between them. The CDR3 DNA is TGTGCCAGCAGTTTATCGAGGGGCACAGATACGCAGTATTTT. It encodes CASSLSRGTDTQYF.

V and J are TRBV5-1 and TRBJ2-5; 9 bases fit TRBD2. The CDR3 covers 15 residues. V shed 2 bases, J shed 2 bases, and the junction held 4 bases outside the gene matches. Germline assignment: CDR1 SGHRS and CDR2 YFSETQ. CDR3 nucleotides: TGCGCCAGCAGCTTTAGCGGGAGCAGTCAAGAGACCCAGTACTTC. Its protein product is CASSFSGSSQETQYF.

The chain has TRBV14 and TRBJ1-2; the match to TRBD1 covers 8 bases. The V segment lost 2 bases and the J segment 4 bases; nucleotides outside the gene matches: 9. This CDR3 comprises 16 residues. Per germline, CDR1 SGHDN and CDR2 FVKESK. CDR3 protein: CASSQLPGQDFYGYTF. In DNA form, the CDR3 reads TGTGCCAGCAGCCAACTCCCGGGACAGGACTTCTATGGCTACACCTTC.

This chain links TRBV2 with TRBJ2-7; maybe TRBD2 (6 bases). Trimming took off 8 bases at V and 2 bases at J, with 16 bases between the two ends. The CDR3 is 14 residues long. CDR1 and CDR2 from the germline V gene are SNHLY and FYNNEI. The CDR3 coding sequence is TGTGCCAGCCGGGGGACGCAACCCCCCTACGAGCAGTACTTC. Its translation is CASRGTQPPYEQYF.

This clone was seen only a few times. This rearrangement joins TRBV7-8 to TRBJ1-4; 9 nucleotides line up with TRBD1. CDR3 size: 14 residues. Trimming took 7 bases from V and 4 from J; bases not matched to a gene: 4. The V gene's germline CDR1 is SGHVS and CDR2 FQNEAQ. CDR3 nucleotides: TGTGCCAGCAACGACAGGGGGTATAATGAAAAACTGTTTTTT. Its translation is CASNDRGYNEKLFF.

The chain employs TRBV7-3 and TRBJ2-2; TRBD2 aligns across 7 bases. There are 15 residues in the CDR3. Germline CDR1 and CDR2: SGHTA and FQGTGA. V was pared by 4 bases and J by 3 bases, with 5 bases of the junction left unmatched. The CDR3 is CASSSDSGYTGELFF. CDR3 DNA: TGTGCCAGCAGCTCGGATAGCGGGTACACCGGGGAGCTGTTTTTT.

This chain joins TRBV7-2 and TRBJ2-1; TRBD2 matches at 9 bases. The V segment lost 1 base and the J segment 1 base; nucleotides outside the gene matches: 2. Germline-derived CDR1 and CDR2 are SGHTA and FQGNSA. The CDR3 consists of 16 residues. As DNA, the CDR3 is TGTGCCAGCAGCTTAGGACTAGCGGATTCCTACAATGAGCAGTTCTTC. Amino acids: CASSLGLADSYNEQFF. The full variable domain, completed using reference TRBV7-2 and TRBJ2-1, is GAGVSQSPSNKVTEKGKDVELRCDPISGHTALYWYRQSLGQGLEFLIYFQGNSAPDKSGLPSDRFSAERTGGSVSTLTIQRTQQEDSAVYLCASSLGLADSYNEQFFGPGTRLTVL.

A few counts support this clone. The chain recombines TRBV4-2 with TRBJ2-7; no definite D call. This CDR3 region has 15 residues. Trimming took 0 bases from V and 0 from J, leaving 9 bases between them. Germline CDR1 LGHNA, CDR2 YNFKEQ. CDR3 in DNA: TGTGCCAGCAGCCAAGATAGTCAGCCCTCCTACGAGCAGTACTTC. It codes for CASSQDSQPSYEQYF.

The table lists this clone with a few counts. The V call is TRBV5-1, the J call TRBJ2-2; no clear D gene. V shed 0 bases and J shed 6 bases, with 15 bases lying between them. This CDR3 has 16 residues. Germline lookup yields CDR1 SGHRS and CDR2 YFSETQ. The CDR3: CASSLVSRSIPGELFF. The CDR3 DNA follows: TGCGCCAGCAGCTTGGTGTCTAGATCCATTCCCGGGGAGCTGTTTTTT.

This chain joins TRBV6-5 and TRBJ1-5, with D hard to call. The V end was cut by 5 bases, the J end by 5 bases, with 10 bases between. The CDR3 spans 13 residues. Germline assignment: CDR1 MNHEY and CDR2 SVGAGI. This chain's CDR3 is CASSEQRDQPQHF. The CDR3 coding sequence is TGTGCCAGCAGTGAACAAAGGGATCAGCCCCAGCATTTT.

The chain has TRBV2 and TRBJ2-3, with D unresolved. Trimming cost V 7 bases and J 2 bases, with 16 bases left between them. The CDR3 has 15 residues. CDR1 is SNHLY and CDR2 is FYNNEI in the germline V gene. The CDR3 sequence: CASTRSSLPTDTQYF. CDR3 DNA sequence: TGTGCCAGCACCCGTAGCTCATTACCCACAGATACGCAGTATTTT.

The sample holds a few counts of this clone. V is TRBV29-1 and J is TRBJ2-1; TRBD2 might be the D (5 bases). Trimming stripped 7 bases from V and 0 bases from J, with 16 bases between. The CDR3 has 15 residues. Germline CDR1 and CDR2: SQVTM and ANQGSEA. CDR3 coding DNA: TGCAGCGCTACCGGGCCAGAGGGCTCCTACAATGAGCAGTTCTTC. It yields the protein CSATGPEGSYNEQFF.

About this clone itself: Possible read error: a much larger clone is one base away. At the DNA level, this CDR3 is encoded by other sequences in the same sample as well. The chain carries TRBV7-8 and TRBJ2-7, with D possibly being TRBD1 (5 bases). CDR3 length equals 14 residues. CDR1 is SGHVS and CDR2 is FQNEAQ in the germline V gene. The CDR3, as DNA: TGTGCCAGCAGTTTAGCAGGGAATCCCTACGAGCAGTACTTC. Its protein product is CASSLAGNPYEQYF.

The chain couples TRBV2 to TRBJ1-5; tentative D call: TRBD1 (5 bases). Trimming removed 8 bases from V and 2 bases from J, with 19 bases in between. In germline, CDR1 is SNHLY, CDR2 FYNNEI. This CDR3 has 16 residues. As DNA, the CDR3 is TGTGCCAGCGGCGGGGGACGGCCTCAGGGCAATCAGCCCCAGCATTTT. It yields the protein CASGGGRPQGNQPQHF.